The rows below give T cell receptor beta chains drawn from one sample of a study of T cell responses to AZD1222 COVID-19 vaccine. TCRdb keeps only in-frame clones here, not all; method: immunoSEQ multiplex PCR. Among about 190,000 clones listed, 85% to 90% were seen once. Sequences were derived from peripheral blood, sampled on day 0 of MenACWY control vaccination. These receptor sequences come from an adult in good health. Both conserved end residues are part of each CDR3. Fields, in order: J gene, V gene, D gene, clone size, CDR3 protein, CDR3 DNA. D genes are given only for firm matches. Not every row has a clone size; where given, it reads once, few, many or a size class.

j_call: TRBJ2-1; v_call: TRBV30; d_call: NA; clone_size: few; cdr3_aa: CAWSAYHGEQFF; cdr3_nt: TGTGCCTGGAGTGCATATCATGGTGAGCAGTTCTTC
j_call: TRBJ2-7; v_call: TRBV7-9; d_call: NA; clone_size: NA; cdr3_aa: CASSLREYEQYF; cdr3_nt: TGTGCCAGCAGCTTAAGAGAGTACGAGCAGTACTTC
j_call: TRBJ1-3; v_call: TRBV30; d_call: NA; clone_size: once; cdr3_aa: CAWSVEAHSGNTIYF; cdr3_nt: TGTGCCTGGAGTGTAGAGGCCCACTCTGGAAACACCATATATTTT
j_call: TRBJ2-5; v_call: TRBV14; d_call: NA; clone_size: NA; cdr3_aa: CASSQDVQTQYF; cdr3_nt: TGTGCCAGCAGCCAAGATGTCCAGACCCAGTACTTC
j_call: TRBJ1-2; v_call: TRBV28; d_call: NA; clone_size: NA; cdr3_aa: CASSPQLVGNYGYTF; cdr3_nt: TGTGCCAGCAGCCCCCAGCTAGTTGGAAACTATGGCTACACCTTC
j_call: TRBJ2-1; v_call: TRBV2; d_call: TRBD2; clone_size: NA; cdr3_aa: CASSERRASGSPDNEQFF; cdr3_nt: TGTGCCAGCAGTGAAAGGCGGGCTAGCGGGAGTCCAGACAATGAGCAGTTCTTC
j_call: TRBJ1-1; v_call: TRBV27; d_call: NA; clone_size: once; cdr3_aa: CASRTGGNEAFF; cdr3_nt: TGTGCCAGCAGGACCGGGGGGAATGAAGCTTTCTTT
j_call: TRBJ2-7; v_call: TRBV28; d_call: TRBD2; clone_size: once; cdr3_aa: CASTGQVAGGEQYF; cdr3_nt: TGTGCCAGCACCGGACAGGTAGCGGGGGGCGAGCAGTACTTC
j_call: TRBJ1-5; v_call: TRBV6-1; d_call: TRBD1; clone_size: NA; cdr3_aa: CASSVTPGQGSGNQPQHF; cdr3_nt: TGTGCCAGCAGTGTGACCCCGGGACAGGGGTCGGGCAATCAGCCCCAGCATTTT
j_call: TRBJ1-6; v_call: TRBV29-1; d_call: TRBD1; clone_size: once; cdr3_aa: CSVKTGGSPLHF; cdr3_nt: TGCAGCGTTAAAACAGGGGGTTCACCCCTCCACTTT
j_call: TRBJ1-1; v_call: TRBV12-3/TRBV12-4; d_call: NA; clone_size: NA; cdr3_aa: CASSPRGGTEAFF; cdr3_nt: TGTGCCAGCAGCCCTCGCGGGGGTACTGAAGCTTTCTTT
j_call: TRBJ2-1; v_call: TRBV11-2; d_call: NA; clone_size: NA; cdr3_aa: CASSLSEQFF; cdr3_nt: TGTGCCAGCAGCTTGAGTGAGCAGTTCTTC
j_call: TRBJ1-1; v_call: TRBV6-2/TRBV6-3; d_call: TRBD1; clone_size: NA; cdr3_aa: CASSYTGQGAEAFF; cdr3_nt: TGTGCCAGCAGTTACACAGGGCAGGGGGCTGAAGCTTTCTTT
j_call: TRBJ1-1; v_call: TRBV6-1; d_call: NA; clone_size: NA; cdr3_aa: CASSETWQNTEAFF; cdr3_nt: TGTGCCAGCAGTGAGACCTGGCAGAACACTGAAGCTTTCTTT
j_call: TRBJ1-3; v_call: TRBV5-5; d_call: TRBD1; clone_size: NA; cdr3_aa: CASSADRGSGNTIYF; cdr3_nt: TGTGCCAGCAGCGCGGACAGGGGTTCGGGAAACACCATATATTTT